Below are 22 T cell receptor beta chains sequenced from a single sample in a study of blood T cell repertoires in COVID-19. The method was immunoSEQ multiplex PCR; TCRdb's version includes in-frame clones alone and lacks a portion of them. There are approximately 110,000 clones in the sample; 81% occur only once, and around 1.5% lies in the top ten. The specimen sequenced was peripheral blood. Every receptor here comes from a man aged 45-60 years with acute or convalescent COVID-19.

This clone was observed once. The DNA for the CDR3 is TGTGCCAGCAGCTTGGGCGGGGGGGGCACAGATACGCAGTATTTT. Amino acids: CASSLGGGGTDTQYF. The V call is TRBV11-2, the J call TRBJ2-3; the match to TRBD2 covers 9 bases. The CDR3 spans 15 residues. The V and J ends lost 3 bases and 1 base, in that order; junction bases with no gene match: 2. The germline V gene encodes CDR1 SGHAT and CDR2 FQNNGV.

This sequence joins TRBV27 and TRBJ1-1; a weak D match, TRBD1 (6 bases). Trimming removed 7 bases at V and 4 bases at J, with 16 bases between. This CDR3 contains 14 residues. The V gene's germline CDR1 is MNHEY and CDR2 SMNVEV (reference sequence). The chain's CDR3 is CASIPDRGGTEAFF. The CDR3 DNA sequence: TGTGCCAGCATCCCGGACAGAGGTGGCACTGAAGCTTTCTTT.

The genes are TRBV6-1 and TRBJ1-5, with 8 bases matching TRBD1. CDR1 and CDR2 (germline): MNHNS, SASEGT. The V segment lost 3 bases and the J segment 4 bases; nucleotides outside the gene matches: 5. The CDR3 spans 15 residues. Here the CDR3 reads CASSEETGDNQPQHF. The CDR3 DNA follows: TGTGCCAGCAGTGAGGAGACAGGGGATAATCAGCCCCAGCATTTT.

This clone has only one observation. The V call is TRBV27, the J call TRBJ1-2, with 9 bases identical to TRBD1. From germline, CDR1 is MNHEY and CDR2 SMNVEV (reference sequence). V shed 6 bases, J shed 4 bases, and the junction held 9 bases outside the gene matches. The CDR3 consists of 15 residues. CDR3 nucleotide sequence: TGTGCCAGCAGCCCTTGGACAGGGGACGGCTATGGCTACACCTTC. Its protein is CASSPWTGDGYGYTF.

V is TRBV15 and J is TRBJ2-3; 9 positions agree with TRBD2. The CDR3 contains 16 residues. Germline CDR1 reads LNHNV; CDR2 reads YYDKDF (reference sequence). V lost 5 bases to trimming and J lost 2 bases; unmatched junction nucleotides: 8. The CDR3 loop reads CATSLKRGAPTDTQYF. CDR3 in DNA: TGTGCCACCAGCCTAAAGCGGGGGGCTCCCACAGATACGCAGTATTTT.

V and J are TRBV9 and TRBJ2-2; D is possibly TRBD2 (5 bases). In germline, CDR1 is SGDLS, CDR2 YYNGEE. This CDR3 contains 14 residues. The germline V and J ends were trimmed by 0 bases and 4 bases, with 7 bases remaining between them. CDR3 in DNA: TGTGCCAGCAGCGTAGCACGGGGCACCGGGGAGCTGTTTTTT. This translates into CASSVARGTGELFF.

This rearrangement joins TRBV5-6 to TRBJ2-1, with 10 positions matching TRBD2. The CDR3 covers 16 residues. Germline CDR1 SGHDT, CDR2 YYEEEE. V was pared by 4 bases and J by 6 bases, with 10 bases of the junction left unmatched. Here the CDR3 DNA reads TGTGCCAGCAGCCCCTTACTAGCGGGGCTCCCCAATGAGCAGTTCTTC. This sequence encodes CASSPLLAGLPNEQFF.

This chain connects TRBV28 to TRBJ1-3; TRBD1 aligns across 8 bases. Germline V gene sequence: CDR1 MDHEN, CDR2 SYDVKM. The length of the CDR3 is 15 residues. Losses at the gene ends were 6 bases for V and 6 bases for J; bases not matched to a gene: 10. The chain's CDR3 is CASSTNRGRENTIYF. The CDR3 DNA follows: TGTGCCAGCAGCACCAACAGGGGGAGAGAAAACACCATATATTTT.

This chain links TRBV15 with TRBJ1-3; no clear D. Trimming pared 5 bases from V and 2 bases from J, leaving 16 bases between. The CDR3 has 16 amino acids. Per germline, CDR1 LNHNV and CDR2 YYDKDF (reference sequence). In DNA form, the CDR3 reads TGTGCCACCAGCCCCGCGGAGGGTTATACTGGAAACACCATATATTTT. This encodes CATSPAEGYTGNTIYF. The full variable domain, rest sourced from reference TRBV15 and TRBJ1-3, is DAMVIQNPRYQVTQFGKPVTLSCSQTLNHNVMYWYQQKSSQAPKLLFHYYDKDFNNEADTPDNFQSRRPNTSFCFLDIRSPGLGDTAMYLCATSPAEGYTGNTIYFGEGSWLTVV.

This rearrangement joins TRBV12-3 or TRBV12-4 to TRBJ1-2; TRBD1 is a possible D gene (5 bases). The CDR3 contains 13 residues. Trimming removed 6 bases at V and 3 bases at J, with 11 bases between. The CDR3 loop reads CASRITGDYGYTF. In DNA form, the CDR3 reads TGTGCCAGCAGGATCACAGGTGACTATGGCTACACCTTC.

The chain has TRBV5-4 and TRBJ2-6; 7 bases are shared with TRBD1. V shed 3 bases, J shed 3 bases, and the junction held 9 bases outside the gene matches. The CDR3 loop spans 17 amino acids. Germline CDR1 is SGHNT and CDR2 is YYREEE (reference sequence). The CDR3 DNA follows: TGTGCCAGCAGCTCCTGGGACAGTTACGATGGGGCCAACGTCCTGACTTTC. It encodes CASSSWDSYDGANVLTF.

The rearrangement joins TRBV5-1 to TRBJ2-1, with 7 bases aligning to TRBD1. With V trimmed by 3 bases and J by 6 bases, 9 bases remained unmatched. The CDR3 has 15 residues. Germline lookup yields CDR1 SGHRS and CDR2 YFSETQ. CDR3 region: CASSYGQAIPNEQFF. CDR3 nucleotide sequence: TGCGCCAGCAGCTACGGACAGGCGATTCCCAATGAGCAGTTCTTC.

The J gene is TRBJ2-1, the V gene TRBV2; D not certain. The germline V and J ends were trimmed by 2 bases and 9 bases, with 8 bases remaining between them. Germline V gene data show CDR1 as SNHLY and CDR2 as FYNNEI. The CDR3 totals 12 residues. The CDR3 protein is CASSERSFEQFF. The CDR3 DNA sequence: TGTGCCAGCAGTGAAAGGAGTTTTGAGCAGTTCTTC.

The CDR3 nucleotides are TGTGCCAGCAGTTTATCATCGCGGGGGGGATACAATGAGCAGTTCTTC. Protein product: CASSLSSRGGYNEQFF. The gene calls are TRBV27 and TRBJ2-1, with TRBD2 identical over 9 bases. Germline V gene data show CDR1 as MNHEY and CDR2 as SMNVEV (reference sequence). V lost 0 bases, J lost 4 bases, and 4 bases stayed unmatched. The CDR3 is 16 residues long.

The chain couples TRBV5-1 to TRBJ2-5, with 9 bases identical to TRBD1. Germline CDR1 and CDR2: SGHRS and YFSETQ. J lost 9 bases, V lost 3 bases, and 9 bases had no gene match. The CDR3 is made up of 14 amino acids. Written as DNA, the CDR3 is TGCGCCAGCAGCTCTACGGGACAGGGAAGTGCCCAGTACTTC. This codes for CASSSTGQGSAQYF.

V and J are TRBV24-1 and TRBJ1-1, with D uncertain. The germline V and J ends were trimmed by 2 bases and 1 base, with 10 bases remaining between them. Germline V gene sequence: CDR1 KGHDR, CDR2 SFDVKD. This CDR3 is built from 15 residues. CDR3 protein: CATSDSQESNTEAFF. The CDR3, as DNA: TGTGCCACCAGTGATTCCCAGGAATCGAACACTGAAGCTTTCTTT.

The chain links TRBV6-5 to TRBJ1-2; D call uncertain. Germline-derived CDR1 and CDR2 are MNHEY and SVGAGI. The CDR3 totals 14 residues. Trimming stripped 0 bases from V and 6 bases from J, with 11 bases between. The CDR3 sequence: CASSYSTQSNGYTF. DNA for the CDR3: TGTGCCAGCAGTTACTCGACTCAGTCTAATGGCTACACCTTC.

V gene TRBV6-6 combines with J gene TRBJ2-3, with 9 bases fitting TRBD1. Germline CDR1 MNHNY, CDR2 SVGAGI (reference sequence). Losses at the gene ends were 6 bases for V and 3 bases for J; bases not matched to a gene: 7. CDR3 length equals 15 residues. In DNA, the CDR3 is TGTGCCAGCAGACGGGGACAGGGTTGGACAGATACGCAGTATTTT. Protein product: CASRRGQGWTDTQYF.

The chain links TRBV5-1 to TRBJ1-4; TRBD1 is a possible D gene (6 bases). Germline V gene sequence: CDR1 SGHRS, CDR2 YFSETQ. CDR3 size: 14 residues. V was trimmed by 4 bases and J by 7 bases, leaving 14 bases between them. CDR3 residues: CASSPRGLSEKLFF. The CDR3 DNA follows: TGCGCCAGCAGCCCCAGGGGTTTGAGTGAAAAACTGTTTTTT.

The J gene is TRBJ1-2, the V gene TRBV6-6; D might be TRBD1 (6 bases). The CDR3 loop spans 13 amino acids. Germline CDR1 and CDR2: MNHNY and SVGAGI (reference sequence). V was shortened by 0 bases and J by 5 bases, with 7 bases between the two germline ends. DNA of the CDR3: TGTGCCAGCAGTTACTCCAGGGGTTATGGCTACACCTTC. This sequence encodes CASSYSRGYGYTF.

This chain uses TRBV5-7 with TRBJ2-2; 7 bases map to TRBD2. TRBV5-7 is an ORF, with its function uncertain. The ends lost 1 base at V and 7 bases at J; junction bases unmatched: 13. There are 17 residues in the CDR3. This chain's CDR3 is CASSLSRRDYLHGELFF. DNA of the CDR3: TGTGCCAGCAGCTTGAGTCGTAGGGACTACCTTCACGGGGAGCTGTTTTTT.

The chain links TRBV5-1 to TRBJ1-6, with D unresolved. The V and J ends lost 0 bases and 5 bases respectively, with 9 bases between them. This CDR3 has 15 amino acids. The germline CDR1 and CDR2 sequences are SGHRS and YFSETQ. CDR3 nucleotide sequence: TGCGCCAGCAGCTTGGTGGGCAACCATAATTCACCCCTCCACTTT. It codes for CASSLVGNHNSPLHF. Full variable domain (outside the CDR3, taken from reference TRBV5-1 and TRBJ1-6): KAGVTQTPRYLIKTRGQQVTLSCSPISGHRSVSWYQQTPGQGLQFLFEYFSETQRNKGNFPGRFSGRQFSNSRSEMNVSTLELGDSALYLCASSLVGNHNSPLHFGNGTRLTVT.